A single sample is the source of the 8 T cell receptor beta chains below, sequenced in a study of cytomegalovirus exposure and HLA in healthy donors. Using immunoSEQ multiplex PCR, the repertoire was profiled, and TCRdb retains in-frame clones only, with some absent. This sample has roughly 120,000 clones, with roughly nine tenths found just once. Sequencing input: PBMCs. Receptors originate from a man aged 18 to 30 in good health and CMV-seropositive.

The rearrangement uses TRBV2 and TRBJ2-7, with 9 nucleotides matching TRBD1. V trimming: 7 bases; J trimming: 0 bases; junction bases outside the gene matches: 7. Germline V gene data show CDR1 as SNHLY and CDR2 as FYNNEI. The CDR3 runs to 15 residues. The CDR3 sequence is CASTNNRGPSYEQYF. The CDR3 coding sequence is TGTGCCAGCACGAACAACAGGGGGCCCTCCTACGAGCAGTACTTC.

The gene calls are TRBV6-1 and TRBJ2-7; a weak D match, TRBD1 (5 bases). This CDR3 region has 15 residues. The V and J ends lost 1 base and 0 bases respectively, with 10 bases between them. Germline CDR1 MNHNS, CDR2 SASEGT. The DNA of the CDR3 is TGTGCCAGCAGTGAAGGGGGCAGCGACTCCTACGAGCAGTACTTC. Translating it yields CASSEGGSDSYEQYF.

The V call is TRBV28, the J call TRBJ2-5, with D tentatively TRBD1 (5 bases). The CDR3 is 16 amino acids. Germline V gene data show CDR1 as MDHEN and CDR2 as SYDVKM. Trimming shortened V by 6 bases and J by 5 bases, and 22 bases separated the two germline ends. The CDR3 nucleotides read TGTGCCAGCAGCCCATGGGGCGGCGCTCGCGGTGAGACCCAGTACTTC. It yields the protein CASSPWGGARGETQYF.

The genes are TRBV5-5 and TRBJ2-7; 7 positions agree with TRBD1. Germline lookup yields CDR1 SGHKS and CDR2 YYEKEE (reference sequence). With V trimmed by 1 base and J by 2 bases, 12 bases remained unmatched. The length of the CDR3 is 17 residues. CDR3 region: CASSLNPGTELPYEQYF. Written as DNA, the CDR3 is TGTGCCAGCAGCTTGAACCCCGGGACAGAGCTTCCCTACGAGCAGTACTTC.

The CDR3 reads CASSDYSYEQYF. The CDR3, as DNA: TGCGCCAGCAGTGATTACAGCTACGAGCAGTACTTC. The gene calls are TRBV10-1 and TRBJ2-7; D is uncertain. Germline-derived CDR1 and CDR2 are WNHNN and SYGVQD (reference sequence). V dropped 3 bases and J dropped 3 bases, with 6 bases sitting between them. The CDR3 consists of 12 residues.

This chain connects TRBV15 to TRBJ2-7; TRBD2 is a possible D gene (5 bases). Germline CDR1 LNHNV, CDR2 YYDKDF (reference sequence). V lost 0 bases, J lost 7 bases, and 19 bases lay in between. The CDR3 is made up of 16 amino acids. DNA for the CDR3: TGTGCCACCAGCAGAGATCCGGGCAGAACAACGGGGGAGCAGTACTTC. It encodes CATSRDPGRTTGEQYF.

The chain's CDR3 is CASSERGNEKLFF. The CDR3 nucleotides read TGTGCCAGCAGTGAAAGGGGAAATGAAAAACTGTTTTTT. The chain uses TRBV2 and TRBJ1-4; D may be TRBD1 (5 bases). The germline V gene encodes CDR1 SNHLY and CDR2 FYNNEI. Trimming shortened V by 2 bases and J by 5 bases, and 6 bases separated the two germline ends. This CDR3 comprises 13 residues. The full variable domain, completed using reference TRBV2 and TRBJ1-4, is EPEVTQTPSHQVTQMGQEVILRCVPISNHLYFYWYRQILGQKVEFLVSFYNNEISEKSEIFDDQFSVERPDGSNFTLKIRSTKLEDSAMYFCASSERGNEKLFFGSGTQLSVL.

The chain joins TRBV27 to TRBJ2-1; D is unclear. V lost 3 bases, J lost 1 base, and 7 bases lay in between. The germline V gene encodes CDR1 MNHEY and CDR2 SMNVEV (reference sequence). There are 14 residues in the CDR3. CDR3 sequence (DNA): TGTGCCAGCAGTTTTCTCCTATCCTACAATGAGCAGTTCTTC. Translated: CASSFLLSYNEQFF.